The sequence of this T cell receptor (beta chain) was determined in a study of blood T cell repertoires in COVID-19. In the 2 weeks before study entry, exposed participants met a COVID-19 case, which was PCR-confirmed or clinician-diagnosed. Source study methods: Estimated nucleated cell counts came from reference gene primer amplification. TCRdb's table, derived via immunoSEQ multiplex PCR, lists solely in-frame clones and lacks some. That table is the source of V, J and clone size, and D and trimming were worked out from the DNA. In the table there are some 300,000 clones, 90% to 95% of which are singletons. Looked up from germline, CDR1 is SGHDT and CDR2 is YYEEEE. The CDR3 spans 12 residues. V was pared by 1 base and J by 12 bases, with 11 bases between.

V gene TRBV5-6 combines with J gene TRBJ2-4; a possible D gene is TRBD2 (7 bases). Sequencing was carried out using PBMCs or T cells enriched from blood (not recorded which). The clonotype was recovered from a woman aged 25 to 45 who had been exposed to COVID-19. Here the CDR3 reads CASSLTRGGQYF. CDR3 DNA: TGTGCCAGCAGCTTGACTAGGGGGGGTCAGTACTTC. Full variable domain (missing parts from reference TRBV5-6 and TRBJ2-4): DAGVTQSPTHLIKTRGQQVTLRCSPKSGHDTVSWYQQALGQGPQFIFQYYEEEERQRGNFPDRFSGHQFPNYSSELNVNALLLGDSALYLCASSLTRGGQYFGAGTRLSVL.